The clone carrying this T cell receptor (beta chain) was recorded once. Generated by immunoSEQ multiplex PCR, the TCRdb table keeps only in-frame clones and is missing some. The data contain roughly 70,000 clones, 90% to 95% of them singletons. The entry originates in a study of technical replicates of blood from four donors. CDR1 and CDR2 (germline): LNHDA, SQIVND (reference sequence). Trimming cost V 1 base and J 3 bases, with 12 bases left between them. The CDR3 length is 15 residues. The sequence derives from a human donor in good health. The sample consisted of T cells isolated from PBMCs. The chain recombines TRBV19 with TRBJ1-1, with a weak D call TRBD1 (6 bases). Here the CDR3 reads CASSIGDRLDTEAFF. CDR3 coding DNA: TGTGCCAGTAGTATAGGTGACAGGCTGGACACTGAAGCTTTCTTT.